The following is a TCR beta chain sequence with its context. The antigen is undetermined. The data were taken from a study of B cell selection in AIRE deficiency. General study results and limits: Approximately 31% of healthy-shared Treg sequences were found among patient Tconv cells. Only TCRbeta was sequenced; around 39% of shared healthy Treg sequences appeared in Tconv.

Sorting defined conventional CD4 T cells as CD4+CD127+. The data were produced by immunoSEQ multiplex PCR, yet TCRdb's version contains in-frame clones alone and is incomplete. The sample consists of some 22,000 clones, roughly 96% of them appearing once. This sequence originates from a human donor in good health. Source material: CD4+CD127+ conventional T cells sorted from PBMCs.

The CDR3 here is CASSPGQQNTEAFF. The CDR3 bases are TGTGCCAGCTCACCCGGACAGCAGAACACTGAAGCTTTCTTT. V gene TRBV18 combines with J gene TRBJ1-1, with D maybe TRBD1 (6 bases). Germline V gives CDR1 KGHSH, CDR2 LQKENI. CDR3 length equals 14 residues. V lost 3 bases and J 1 base, leaving 9 bases between the germline ends.